This T cell receptor (beta chain) was obtained from a study of blood T cell repertoires in COVID-19. This clone was seen more than once but under ten times. From germline, CDR1 is MDHEN and CDR2 SYDVKM. J gave up 7 bases and V 5 bases, and 13 bases lay outside the gene matches. The CDR3 covers 15 residues. Profiled with immunoSEQ multiplex PCR; TCRdb holds only in-frame clones, not every one. The repertoire holds approximately 120,000 clones, with roughly 92% as singletons. The chain is built from TRBV28 and TRBJ2-7; TRBD2 matches 8 bases. The specimen was peripheral blood. The origin of this receptor is a man aged 45-65 years with COVID-19, enrolled during active disease. The CDR3 here is CASSTPSGRAGEQYF. The CDR3 DNA follows: TGTGCCAGCAGTACCCCTAGCGGGCGGGCGGGAGAGCAGTACTTC.